This paragraph covers one TCR beta chain sequence. Its specificity is unknown. Deletions cut 2 bases from V and 5 bases from J, with 7 bases between. This CDR3 has 14 amino acids. Germline-derived CDR1 and CDR2 are SGHVS and FNYEAQ. As part of sample collection, lesional scalp punch biopsies and peripheral blood were taken from alopecia areata patients. PBMCs served as the source from which CD4+ and CD8+ T cells were sorted. Extraction and reverse transcription of RNA yielded cDNA as the sequencing template. Sequencing used immunoSEQ multiplex PCR; TCRdb keeps in-frame clones, though not all of them. The sample lists approximately 150,000 clones; 85% to 90% were seen once. This sample was included in a study of CD8+ T cells in alopecia areata. Study information: Treated patients swallowed 5 to 10 mg of oral tofacitinib twice daily.

Notes on the study in general: Affected lesional scalp, above all in alopecia totalis/universalis, was more clonal than normal scalp.

The sequencing here drew on CD8+ T cells sorted from blood, taken at week 0. This clonotype was sampled from a human donor with alopecia areata. V and J are TRBV7-6 and TRBJ1-6, with TRBD1 as a possible D gene (5 bases). In DNA form, the CDR3 reads TGTGCCAGCAGCTTAACCAGGGATAATTCACCCCTCCACTTT. It translates to CASSLTRDNSPLHF.